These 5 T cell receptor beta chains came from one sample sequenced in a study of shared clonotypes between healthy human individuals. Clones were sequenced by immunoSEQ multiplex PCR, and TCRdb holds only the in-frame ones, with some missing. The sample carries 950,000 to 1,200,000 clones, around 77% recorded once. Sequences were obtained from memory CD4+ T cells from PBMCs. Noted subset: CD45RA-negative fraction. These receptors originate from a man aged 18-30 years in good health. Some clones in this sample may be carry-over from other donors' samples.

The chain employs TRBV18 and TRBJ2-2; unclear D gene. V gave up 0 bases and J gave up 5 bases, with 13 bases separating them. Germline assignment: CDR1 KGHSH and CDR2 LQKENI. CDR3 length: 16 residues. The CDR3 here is CASSPPGQVGTGELFF. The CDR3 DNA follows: TGTGCCAGCTCACCACCTGGCCAGGTTGGGACCGGGGAGCTGTTTTTT.

DNA of the CDR3: TGTGCCAGCAGTTCCACGGGACTACACACAGATACGCAGTATTTT. It codes for CASSSTGLHTDTQYF. V gene TRBV28 combines with J gene TRBJ2-3; 7 bases match TRBD2. The CDR3 extends over 15 amino acids. The germline V gene encodes CDR1 MDHEN and CDR2 SYDVKM. V lost 4 bases to trimming and J lost 2 bases; unmatched junction nucleotides: 6.

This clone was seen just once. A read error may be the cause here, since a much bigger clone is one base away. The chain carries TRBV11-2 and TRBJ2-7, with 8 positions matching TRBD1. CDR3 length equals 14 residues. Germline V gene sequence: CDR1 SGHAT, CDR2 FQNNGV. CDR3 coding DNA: TGTGCCAACAGCTTAGACAGGGGAGCCGGCGAGCAGTACTTC. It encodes CANSLDRGAGEQYF.

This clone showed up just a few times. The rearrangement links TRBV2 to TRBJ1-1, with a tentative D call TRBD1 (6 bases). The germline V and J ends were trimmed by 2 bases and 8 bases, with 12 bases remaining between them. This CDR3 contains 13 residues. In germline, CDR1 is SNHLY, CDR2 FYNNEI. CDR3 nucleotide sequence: TGTGCCAGCAGTGAAATCGGGACAACAGAAGCTTTCTTT. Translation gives CASSEIGTTEAFF.

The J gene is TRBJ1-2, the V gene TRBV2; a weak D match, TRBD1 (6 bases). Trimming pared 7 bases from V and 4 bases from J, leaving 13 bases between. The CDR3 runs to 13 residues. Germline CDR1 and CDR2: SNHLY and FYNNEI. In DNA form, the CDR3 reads TGTGCCAGCACTCGACAGGACTCCTATGGCTACACCTTC. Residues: CASTRQDSYGYTF.